This T cell receptor (beta chain) was retrieved from a study of blood T cell repertoires in COVID-19. Trimming at V came to 6 bases and at J to 2 bases, leaving 7 bases not matched to a gene. CDR1 and CDR2 (germline): LNHDA, SQIVND (reference sequence). The CDR3 runs to 16 residues. TCRdb's copy holds only in-frame clones and misses some; the assay was immunoSEQ multiplex PCR. The sample yields about 120,000 clones, roughly 83% seen once. This TCR came from a young man with acute or convalescent COVID-19. The sample was peripheral blood. The rearrangement uses TRBV19 and TRBJ2-3; 11 bases line up with TRBD2. The CDR3: CASRTTSGGLTDTQYF. In DNA, the CDR3 is TGTGCCAGTAGAACAACTAGCGGGGGCCTCACAGATACGCAGTATTTT.